The 20 T cell receptor beta chains below all came from one sample that was sequenced in a study of PD-1 blockade in classical Hodgkin lymphoma. Sequencing used immunoSEQ multiplex PCR; TCRdb keeps in-frame clones, though not all of them. The data contain about 23,000 clones, 60% to 85% of them singletons. Autologous stem cell transplantation was followed by relapse in every patient, and brentuximab vedotin exposure varied. Material: peripheral blood mononuclear cells (PBMCs), obtained before the second cycle of nivolumab. These receptors came from a human donor with classical Hodgkin lymphoma.

This chain joins TRBV4-2 and TRBJ1-1; weak D call: TRBD1 (5 bases). The ends were cut back, 3 bases at V and 1 base at J, with 9 bases in the middle. Per germline, CDR1 LGHNA and CDR2 YNFKEQ. The CDR3 spans 14 residues. The CDR3 loop is CASSHGTGNTEAFF. CDR3 coding DNA: TGTGCCAGCAGCCATGGGACGGGGAACACTGAAGCTTTCTTT.

CDR3 nucleotides: TGTGCCAGCAGTTCCGGGGGTAGTGAAGCTTTCTTT. It codes for CASSSGGSEAFF. The V gene is TRBV6-5, the J gene TRBJ1-1, with TRBD1 as a possible D gene (5 bases). Germline-derived CDR1 and CDR2 are MNHEY and SVGAGI. There are 12 residues in the CDR3. The V end was cut by 4 bases, the J end by 7 bases, with 10 bases between.

The chain is built from TRBV7-2 and TRBJ2-1, with 12 bases lining up with TRBD2. The CDR3 is 17 residues long. V was clipped by 2 bases and J by 9 bases; unmatched bases: 11. Germline CDR1 and CDR2: SGHTA and FQGNSA. Here the CDR3 DNA reads TGTGCCAGCAGCTTAACTATGACTAGCGGGGGACGTAGTGAGCAGTTCTTC. It is translated as CASSLTMTSGGRSEQFF.

This sequence joins TRBV2 and TRBJ2-2; the match to TRBD2 covers 7 bases. CDR3 size: 15 residues. Germline trimming cut 4 bases from V and 6 bases from J; bases unmatched to any gene: 8. Germline V gives CDR1 SNHLY, CDR2 FYNNEI. The CDR3 is CASSAGTTLAGELFF. DNA for the CDR3: TGTGCCAGCAGTGCCGGGACTACCCTCGCCGGGGAGCTGTTTTTT. The variable domain in full, completed from reference TRBV2 and TRBJ2-2, reads EPEVTQTPSHQVTQMGQEVILRCVPISNHLYFYWYRQILGQKVEFLVSFYNNEISEKSEIFDDQFSVERPDGSNFTLKIRSTKLEDSAMYFCASSAGTTLAGELFFGEGSRLTVL.

This clone was seen a single time. The chain combines TRBV5-1 with TRBJ2-2; D gene uncertain. The ends were cut back, 4 bases at V and 6 bases at J, with 4 bases in the middle. The V gene's germline CDR1 is SGHRS and CDR2 YFSETQ. The CDR3 runs 11 residues. The CDR3 nucleotides are TGCGCCAGCAGCCGTCCCGGGGAGCTGTTTTTT. Protein product: CASSRPGELFF.

There are a few counts of this clone. This CDR3 reads CSASYQTEAFF. DNA of the CDR3: TGCAGTGCTAGTTACCAGACTGAAGCTTTCTTT. This chain uses TRBV20-1 with TRBJ1-1; D uncertain. Germline V gene lookup returns CDR1 DFQATT and CDR2 SNEGSKA (reference sequence). The CDR3 sequence is 11 residues long. With 3 bases removed from V and 5 bases from J, the gap between germline ends came to 7 bases.

The chain links TRBV27 to TRBJ2-5, with D maybe TRBD1 (6 bases). TRBJ2-7 matches the DNA end more closely, so the J call is doubtful. The CDR3 runs 14 residues. Germline V CDR1 and CDR2: MNHEY, SMNVEV (reference sequence). The CDR3 region is CASSSRWTDGEQYF. The CDR3 bases are TGTGCCAGCAGTTCCCGATGGACAGACGGCGAGCAGTACTTC.

The genes are TRBV10-3 and TRBJ1-1; unclear D gene. The V gene lost 5 bases and the J gene lost 1 base, with 8 bases spanning the gap. The CDR3 runs 13 residues. In germline, CDR1 is ENHRY, CDR2 SYGVKD. CDR3 amino acids: CAISRTGNTEAFF. In DNA form, the CDR3 reads TGTGCCATCAGTCGGACGGGGAACACTGAAGCTTTCTTT.

This chain links TRBV5-4 with TRBJ2-2, with a possible D match to TRBD1 (6 bases). Germline V gene sequence: CDR1 SGHNT, CDR2 YYREEE (reference sequence). The ends were cut back, 5 bases at V and 2 bases at J, with 16 bases in the middle. This CDR3 has 16 amino acids. The CDR3 DNA reads TGTGCCAGCAGTCGAGGACAGACGTCAAACACCGGGGAGCTGTTTTTT. It is translated as CASSRGQTSNTGELFF.

CDR3 bases: TGTGCCAGCAGCTTTACCGGGACTAGCGGGAGTTCCAATGAGCAGTTCTTC. Protein sequence: CASSFTGTSGSSNEQFF. The chain carries TRBV7-9 and TRBJ2-1, with 14 bases fitting TRBD2. CDR1 and CDR2 from the germline V gene are SEHNR and FQNEAQ (reference sequence). V trimming: 3 bases; J trimming: 6 bases; junction bases outside the gene matches: 7. This CDR3 comprises 17 residues. Together with reference TRBV7-9 and TRBJ2-1, the CDR3 gives the full variable domain: DTGVSQNPRHKITKRGQNVTFRCDPISEHNRLYWYRQTLGQGPEFLTYFQNEAQLEKSRLLSDRFSAERPKGSFSTLEIQRTEQGDSAMYLCASSFTGTSGSSNEQFFGPGTRLTVL.

Only a few counts were recorded for this clone. The J gene is TRBJ2-1, the V gene TRBV5-1, with D maybe TRBD2 (6 bases). The CDR3 spans 16 residues. Trimming took off 0 bases at V and 0 bases at J, with 10 bases between the two ends. CDR1 is SGHRS, CDR2 YFSETQ, per germline. The CDR3 protein is CASSLGTTISYNEQFF. The CDR3 DNA reads TGCGCCAGCAGCTTGGGGACTACGATCTCCTACAATGAGCAGTTCTTC.

This chain links TRBV7-9 with TRBJ2-1; D ambiguous. The germline gives CDR1 SEHNR, CDR2 FQNEAQ (reference sequence). Deletions cut 1 base from V and 8 bases from J, with 6 bases between. CDR3 length equals 12 residues. CDR3 residues: CASSLGSDEQFF. The CDR3 DNA reads TGTGCCAGCAGCTTAGGGAGCGATGAGCAGTTCTTC.

The genes are TRBV18 and TRBJ2-7; 9 bases fit TRBD1. Germline V gene lookup returns CDR1 KGHSH and CDR2 LQKENI. The CDR3 totals 14 residues. Trimming at V came to 3 bases and at J to 6 bases, leaving 6 bases not matched to a gene. The CDR3 protein is CASSPGQGSGEQYF. CDR3 DNA sequence: TGTGCCAGCTCACCGGGACAGGGATCTGGCGAGCAGTACTTC.

This chain connects TRBV19 to TRBJ2-5; the D is unclear. Germline CDR1 LNHDA, CDR2 SQIVND (reference sequence). Trimming pared 0 bases from V and 4 bases from J, leaving 0 bases between. This CDR3 has 11 amino acids. The CDR3 sequence is CASSIEETQYF. CDR3 DNA: TGTGCCAGTAGTATAGAAGAGACCCAGTACTTC.

The chain carries TRBV5-1 and TRBJ2-1, with unresolved D. CDR1 and CDR2 from the germline V gene are SGHRS and YFSETQ. This CDR3 spans 11 amino acids. Trimming took 3 bases from V and 5 from J, leaving 3 bases between them. For the CDR3, the DNA is TGCGCCAGCAGCTACAACAATGAGCAGTTCTTC. The encoded protein is CASSYNNEQFF.

This chain joins TRBV7-3 and TRBJ1-1; D perhaps matches TRBD1 (6 bases). This CDR3 has 14 residues. Trimming shortened V by 4 bases and J by 4 bases, and 13 bases separated the two germline ends. The germline gives CDR1 SGHTA, CDR2 FQGTGA. Here the CDR3 DNA reads TGTGCCAGCAGCTCCCCTGACAGGCCCACTGAAGCTTTCTTT. Protein sequence: CASSSPDRPTEAFF.

A remark on this clone: Its ends do not fully match the called genes, so a read error is possible. This sequence joins TRBV4-1 and TRBJ2-5; 7 positions match TRBD2. Germline loops: CDR1 MGHRA, CDR2 YSYEKL. The length of the CDR3 is 19 residues. CDR3 coding DNA: TGCGCCAGCAGTCAAGAACCCCCGGGGGGAAGGGGCGGCAAAGAGACCCAGTACTTC. This encodes CASSQEPPGGRGGKETQYF.

V usage is TRBV10-1 and J usage is TRBJ2-3, with TRBD1 matching 7 bases. CDR3 length: 16 amino acids. Germline CDR1 reads WNHNN; CDR2 reads SYGVQD (reference sequence). V trimming: 2 bases; J trimming: 6 bases; junction bases outside the gene matches: 11. CDR3 sequence reads: CASSEAPGRRGDTQYF. The CDR3 DNA sequence: TGCGCCAGCAGTGAGGCCCCGGGACGCAGGGGGGATACGCAGTATTTT.

This clone was seen only once. The chain joins TRBV6-6 to TRBJ2-5; 14 positions agree with TRBD2. The junction had 7 bases not matched to a gene; V was cut back by 5 bases and J by 5 bases. This CDR3 spans 16 amino acids. CDR1 is MNHNY and CDR2 is SVGAGI in the germline V gene (reference sequence). The CDR3 DNA follows: TGTGCCAGCAGTGGAACGACTAGCGGGAGGGCTGAGACCCAGTACTTC. Translated, it gives CASSGTTSGRAETQYF.

V usage is TRBV7-3 and J usage is TRBJ1-5; the match to TRBD1 covers 8 bases. This CDR3 has 16 amino acids. The trim removed 5 bases at V and 2 bases at J, leaving 8 bases unmatched. Germline V gene data show CDR1 as SGHTA and CDR2 as FQGTGA. Here the CDR3 DNA reads TGTGCCAGCAGCGTGCCGGACAGGGTTGGCAATCAGCCCCAGCATTTT. This gives the protein CASSVPDRVGNQPQHF.